Below are 10 T cell receptor beta chains sequenced from a single sample in a study of blood T cell repertoires in COVID-19. TCRdb's copy holds only in-frame clones and misses some; the assay was immunoSEQ multiplex PCR. This sample has about 120,000 clones, with 75% to 85% found just once. The material sequenced was peripheral blood. The receptors come from a woman of 80 years or more with acute or convalescent COVID-19.

Points on this clone: Other nucleotide sequences in the sample specify the same CDR3. This chain uses TRBV5-1 with TRBJ2-5; unclear D gene. V gave up 0 bases and J gave up 2 bases, with 5 bases separating them. The CDR3 sequence is 13 residues long. In germline, CDR1 is SGHRS, CDR2 YFSETQ. The CDR3: CASSLGAQETQYF. For the CDR3, the DNA is TGCGCCAGCAGCTTGGGGGCACAAGAGACCCAGTACTTC.

CDR3 protein: CASSPHATDRYYSNQPQHF. CDR3 in DNA: TGTGCCAGCAGCCCCCACGCCACTGACAGATATTATAGCAATCAGCCCCAGCATTTT. The J gene is TRBJ1-5, the V gene TRBV3-1 (or the pseudogene TRBV3-2), with a weak D call TRBD1 (5 bases). Germline CDR1 and CDR2: LGHDT and YNNKEL (reference sequence). The CDR3 is 19 amino acids. The V end lost 4 bases, the J end lost 0 bases, and 22 bases lay between the germline ends.

Concerning this clone: One end of the junction varies from germline; a read error may be responsible. The chain recombines TRBV27 with TRBJ1-4; TRBD1 might be the D (5 bases). CDR1 and CDR2 from the germline V gene are MNHEY and SMNVEV (reference sequence). The CDR3 contains 15 residues. CDR3 region: CASSLSRATNEKLFF. CDR3 coding DNA: TGTGCCAGCAGTCTATCCAGGGCAACTAATGAAAAACTGTTTTTT.

This CDR3 is CAWSTQGGSSSGYTF. DNA for the CDR3: TGTGCCTGGAGTACACAGGGAGGGAGCTCCAGTGGCTACACCTTC. V is TRBV30 and J is TRBJ1-2; D is possibly TRBD1 (6 bases). V was trimmed by 2 bases and J by 7 bases, leaving 20 bases between them. In germline, CDR1 is GTSNPN, CDR2 SVGIG (reference sequence). This CDR3 has 15 residues.

The chain uses TRBV9 and TRBJ1-1; 7 positions agree with TRBD1. CDR1 is SGDLS and CDR2 is YYNGEE in the germline V gene. This CDR3 comprises 14 residues. J gave up 10 bases and V 4 bases, and 13 bases lay outside the gene matches. The CDR3 nucleotides are TGTGCCAGCAGCTTTCAAACTACAGGGGAGTTAGCTTTCTTT. This translates into CASSFQTTGELAFF. The full variable domain, its missing parts supplied by reference TRBV9 and TRBJ1-1, is DSGVTQTPKHLITATGQRVTLRCSPRSGDLSVYWYQQSLDQGLQFLIQYYNGEERAKGNILERFSAQQFPDLHSELNLSSLELGDSALYFCASSFQTTGELAFFGQGTRLTVV.

The chain couples TRBV28 to TRBJ2-5, with 7 bases identical to TRBD2. V lost 5 bases, J lost 2 bases, and 8 bases stayed unmatched. The CDR3 extends over 15 amino acids. The germline gives CDR1 MDHEN, CDR2 SYDVKM. The CDR3 loop is CASSHQAGLQETQYF. CDR3 sequence (DNA): TGTGCCAGCAGTCACCAAGCGGGACTACAAGAGACCCAGTACTTC.

The chain uses TRBV28 and TRBJ2-1; no clear D. The CDR3 consists of 12 residues. Germline CDR1 is MDHEN and CDR2 is SYDVKM. Between the trimmed V and J ends, which lost 5 bases and 7 bases, there was a span of 9 bases. The CDR3 DNA follows: TGTGCCAGCAGTCCCCTTTATAATGAGCAGTTCTTC. Protein: CASSPLYNEQFF.

As DNA, the CDR3 is TGCGCCAGTACGTCGAGGGAGAACACTGAAGCTTTCTTT. It codes for CASTSRENTEAFF. The V and J genes are TRBV5-1 and TRBJ1-1; D unclear. From germline, CDR1 is SGHRS and CDR2 YFSETQ. CDR3 length: 13 amino acids. Trimming took 8 bases from V and 1 from J, leaving 12 bases between them.

The V call is TRBV7-8, the J call TRBJ1-5; D might be TRBD1 (5 bases). Germline V gene sequence: CDR1 SGHVS, CDR2 FQNEAQ. This CDR3 is built from 15 residues. The V end lost 5 bases, the J end lost 3 bases, and 14 bases lay between the germline ends. The CDR3: CASSPLQVVNQPQHF. Written as DNA, the CDR3 is TGTGCCAGCAGCCCACTACAGGTTGTCAATCAGCCCCAGCATTTT.

V and J are TRBV6-5 and TRBJ1-3; perhaps TRBD1 as D (5 bases). Germline CDR1 and CDR2: MNHEY and SVGAGI. This CDR3 region has 14 residues. Trimming left V 0 bases short and J 4 bases short, with 7 bases between. The CDR3, as DNA: TGTGCCAGCAGTTACTCTGGGGCCGGAAACACCATATATTTT. The encoded protein is CASSYSGAGNTIYF.